This T cell receptor beta chain was identified during a study of T cells in women clearing cervical HPV infection. Study conclusions and caveats: TRBV6-7 relative abundance averaged approximately 0.1% in cases and 0.15% to 0.2% in controls.

Data came from immunoSEQ multiplex PCR; TCRdb stores just in-frame clones and leaves some out. In total, the table holds 40,000 to 60,000 clones. The CDR3 extends over 16 amino acids. Germline V CDR1 and CDR2: SGHRS, YFSETQ. Of note for this clone: The antigen remains undetermined. The sequence runs out 3 residues before the end of the CDR3; the remainder is reconstructed from the germline J gene.

The chain carries TRBV5-1 and TRBJ1-4, with 8 bases lining up with TRBD1. Sequences were obtained from blood buffy coat. This receptor was taken from a woman between 18 and 70 years old with a cervical HPV16 infection that either progressed to CIN3+ or cleared (not recorded which). The covered CDR3 bases are TGCGCCAGCAGCTGGCAGGGGGCGGTGGGGGATTCACCA. Its translation: CASSWQGAVGDSP. The full CDR3 protein reads CASSWQGAVGDSPLFF.